The 14 T cell receptor beta chains below were found in one sample sequenced in a study of control samples from healthy donors and cancer patients. Here immunoSEQ multiplex PCR was the method, and the copy in TCRdb shows in-frame clones only, minus some. The profile shows about 83,000 clones, 91% of them singletons. Sequenced input: blood. The receptors were gathered from a man in his thirties or forties in good health.

This chain joins TRBV25-1 and TRBJ2-5, with D tentatively TRBD2 (5 bases). The germline V gene encodes CDR1 MGHDK and CDR2 SYGVNS. The CDR3 length is 12 residues. Trimming removed 7 bases at V and 2 bases at J, with 8 bases between. The CDR3 loop reads CASMREQETQYF. CDR3 nucleotide sequence: TGTGCCAGCATGAGGGAACAAGAGACCCAGTACTTC. Using reference TRBV25-1 and TRBJ2-5 for the parts outside the CDR3, the full variable domain is EADIYQTPRYLVIGTGKKITLECSQTMGHDKMYWYQQDPGMELHLIHYSYGVNSTEKGDLSSESTVSRIRTEHFPLTLESARPSHTSQYLCASMREQETQYFGPGTRLLVL.

The V call is TRBV6-6, the J call TRBJ1-2, with D possibly TRBD1 on 5 matching bases. This CDR3 is built from 18 residues. Trimming took 5 bases from V and 2 from J, leaving 24 bases between them. Per the germline V gene, CDR1 is MNHNY and CDR2 is SVGAGI (reference sequence). In DNA form, the CDR3 reads TGTGCCAGCAGTCGATTCGGATCCGGGGCAGGGTGGAACTATGGCTACACCTTC. Its translation is CASSRFGSGAGWNYGYTF.

The chain recombines TRBV27 with TRBJ1-4, with D possibly TRBD1 on 6 matching bases. V lost 3 bases, J lost 8 bases, and 13 bases lay in between. CDR1 MNHEY and CDR2 SMNVEV come from the germline V gene (reference sequence). The CDR3 loop spans 14 amino acids. The CDR3 is CASSLKGGREKLFF. CDR3 coding DNA: TGTGCCAGCAGTTTGAAAGGGGGTAGAGAAAAACTGTTTTTT.

The chain uses TRBV12-3 or TRBV12-4 and TRBJ2-2; perhaps TRBD2 as D (5 bases). This CDR3 spans 13 amino acids. V gave up 6 bases and J gave up 4 bases, with 9 bases separating them. The CDR3 region has the DNA TGTGCCAGCAGGCAGGCGGGCACCGGGGAGCTGTTTTTT. This gives the protein CASRQAGTGELFF.

The chain uses TRBV24-1 and TRBJ1-5; TRBD1 matches at 9 bases. In germline, CDR1 is KGHDR, CDR2 SFDVKD. The CDR3 has 15 amino acids. The junction had 6 bases not matched to a gene; V was cut back by 6 bases and J by 4 bases. In DNA, the CDR3 is TGTGCCACCAGTTGGGACAGGGTCGGTAATCAGCCCCAGCATTTT. Amino acid sequence: CATSWDRVGNQPQHF.

V gene TRBV24-1 combines with J gene TRBJ1-2; possibly TRBD1 for D (6 bases). Trimming left V 4 bases short and J 5 bases short, with 10 bases between. The germline gives CDR1 KGHDR, CDR2 SFDVKD. The CDR3 is 13 residues long. For the CDR3, the DNA is TGTGCCACCAGTGACCCAGGACAGTATGGCTACACCTTC. Translation gives CATSDPGQYGYTF.

This chain connects TRBV30 to TRBJ2-5; 12 nucleotides match TRBD2. With 2 bases clipped from V and 2 bases from J, the junction kept 12 bases outside the gene matches. The germline V gene encodes CDR1 GTSNPN and CDR2 SVGIG (reference sequence). The CDR3 is made up of 18 amino acids. This CDR3 reads CAWSKTSGGRRRQETQYF. CDR3 in DNA: TGTGCCTGGAGTAAGACTAGCGGGGGCAGGAGGAGGCAAGAGACCCAGTACTTC.

The gene calls are TRBV2 and TRBJ2-2; no reliable D call. V lost 7 bases and J 6 bases, leaving 9 bases between the germline ends. CDR3 length equals 12 residues. Germline CDR1 is SNHLY and CDR2 is FYNNEI. CDR3: CASTYTSGELFF. As DNA, the CDR3 is TGTGCCAGCACCTATACATCCGGGGAGCTGTTTTTT.

The chain couples TRBV14 to TRBJ2-1; D not certain. Deletions cut 2 bases from V and 4 bases from J, with 6 bases between. The CDR3 consists of 13 residues. Germline assignment: CDR1 SGHDN and CDR2 FVKESK. The CDR3 spells CASSQQFYNEQFF. The CDR3 DNA reads TGTGCCAGCAGCCAACAATTTTACAATGAGCAGTTCTTC.

This clone was seen only a few times. V and J are TRBV30 and TRBJ2-7, with TRBD2 matching 14 bases. The ends lost 4 bases at V and 5 bases at J; junction bases unmatched: 10. Germline values: CDR1 GTSNPN, CDR2 SVGIG (reference sequence). The CDR3 has 16 residues. This CDR3 is CAWTPPGTSGSDEQYF. CDR3 sequence (DNA): TGTGCCTGGACCCCTCCGGGGACTAGCGGGAGCGACGAGCAGTACTTC.

The chain links TRBV27 to TRBJ2-3, with a tentative D call TRBD2 (6 bases). The CDR3 length is 14 residues. The germline gives CDR1 MNHEY, CDR2 SMNVEV (reference sequence). V gave up 6 bases and J gave up 0 bases, with 10 bases separating them. In DNA form, the CDR3 reads TGTGCCAGCAGACTAGCTACTAGCACAGATACGCAGTATTTT. It encodes CASRLATSTDTQYF.

The V and J genes are TRBV24-1 and TRBJ2-1, with TRBD1 matching over 7 bases. CDR1 and CDR2 from the germline V gene are KGHDR and SFDVKD. CDR3 length: 13 amino acids. With 6 bases clipped from V and 9 bases from J, the junction kept 7 bases outside the gene matches. In DNA form, the CDR3 reads TGTGCCACCAGTTTGGCCGACAGGGCTGAGCAGTTCTTC. Translation: CATSLADRAEQFF.

The chain uses TRBV4-2 and TRBJ2-1; D is ambiguous. The ends were cut back, 1 base at V and 2 bases at J, with 12 bases in the middle. Germline CDR1 is LGHNA and CDR2 is YNFKEQ. The CDR3 sequence is 16 residues long. The DNA for the CDR3 is TGTGCCAGCAGCCAAGTCTACGAGATCACCTACAATGAGCAGTTCTTC. Protein: CASSQVYEITYNEQFF.

V gene TRBV4-1 combines with J gene TRBJ1-2; the match to TRBD1 covers 7 bases. CDR3 length equals 16 residues. Germline CDR1 and CDR2: MGHRA and YSYEKL. After removal of 1 base from V and 0 bases from J, the junction contained 5 bases not matched to a gene. The CDR3 DNA is TGCGCCAGCAGCCAAGCCGGGACAGAGACTAACTATGGCTACACCTTC. Encoded protein: CASSQAGTETNYGYTF.